Shown below are 31 T cell receptor beta chains from a single sample sequenced in a study of blood T cell repertoires in COVID-19. Profiled with immunoSEQ multiplex PCR; TCRdb holds only in-frame clones, not every one. Of 170,000 or so clones detected, roughly 84% appear once; the ten largest clones hold 6.5% to 8.5%. Sequenced: peripheral blood. These receptors all stem from a woman between 40 and 50 years old with COVID-19, enrolled during active disease.

The V gene is TRBV29-1, the J gene TRBJ2-7; a weak D match, TRBD1 (6 bases). This CDR3 comprises 12 residues. Trimming left V 6 bases short and J 3 bases short, with 12 bases between. The germline V gene encodes CDR1 SQVTM and CDR2 ANQGSEA. The CDR3 DNA reads TGCAGCGTCAGGGGACAAAACTACGAGCAGTACTTC. The encoded protein is CSVRGQNYEQYF.

The CDR3 reads CASSWDRFYEQYF. In nucleotides, the CDR3 is TGTGCCAGCAGTTGGGACAGGTTCTACGAGCAGTACTTC. V is TRBV12-3 or TRBV12-4 and J is TRBJ2-7; TRBD1 aligns across 8 bases. Trimming removed 4 bases from V and 3 bases from J; junction bases left unmatched: 2. This CDR3 is 13 amino acids long.

This clone showed up just once. The chain joins TRBV2 to TRBJ1-1, with 11 bases aligning to TRBD1. The V gene's germline CDR1 is SNHLY and CDR2 FYNNEI. V gave up 7 bases and J gave up 4 bases; unmatched junction bases: 8. The CDR3 loop spans 15 amino acids. For the CDR3, the DNA is TGTGCCAGCACAAAGTTGGGACAGGGGGTCACTGAAGCTTTCTTT. As protein: CASTKLGQGVTEAFF.

The chain carries TRBV14 and TRBJ1-2; maybe TRBD1 (6 bases). The CDR3 covers 11 residues. Trimming shortened V by 4 bases and J by 7 bases, and 7 bases separated the two germline ends. The germline V gene encodes CDR1 SGHDN and CDR2 FVKESK. The CDR3 DNA sequence: TGTGCCAGCAGCCCAGGGGTTGGCTACACCTTC. Its translation: CASSPGVGYTF.

The table lists this clone with a count of one. The V call is TRBV14, the J call TRBJ2-5; 8 positions match TRBD1. Germline V gene sequence: CDR1 SGHDN, CDR2 FVKESK. The V gene end was trimmed by 1 base and the J gene end by 1 base; junction bases not matched to a gene: 5. The CDR3 totals 16 residues. This CDR3 reads CASSQVWDRTQETQYF. In DNA, the CDR3 is TGTGCCAGCAGCCAAGTTTGGGACAGGACCCAAGAGACCCAGTACTTC.

The chain employs TRBV6-5 and TRBJ1-4, with a weak D call TRBD1 (5 bases). CDR1 is MNHEY, CDR2 SVGAGI, per germline. The CDR3 consists of 13 residues. V dropped 11 bases and J dropped 7 bases, with 17 bases sitting between them. This CDR3 reads CAACHGAVEKLFF. CDR3 nucleotide sequence: TGTGCCGCATGCCATGGGGCAGTTGAAAAACTGTTTTTT.

The CDR3, as DNA: TGTGCCAGCAGTTTCTACAGGGGGCCCGGGACTAAGGTCCACAATGAGCAGTTCTTC. This translates into CASSFYRGPGTKVHNEQFF. This chain joins TRBV27 and TRBJ2-1, with TRBD1 identical over 9 bases. The V gene end was trimmed by 3 bases and the J gene end by 5 bases; junction bases not matched to a gene: 17. Per germline, CDR1 MNHEY and CDR2 SMNVEV (reference sequence). The CDR3 extends over 19 amino acids.

This clone was detected only once. The chain carries TRBV19 and TRBJ2-3; weak D call: TRBD2 (6 bases). Germline CDR1 and CDR2: LNHDA and SQIVND (reference sequence). The CDR3 has 16 amino acids. The ends were cut back, 3 bases at V and 2 bases at J, with 15 bases in the middle. DNA for the CDR3: TGTGCCAGTAGTATCTTGGCGGGGTTCTCCACAGATACGCAGTATTTT. This translates into CASSILAGFSTDTQYF. The whole variable domain, filled in from reference TRBV19 and TRBJ2-3, reads DGGITQSPKYLFRKEGQNVTLSCEQNLNHDAMYWYRQDPGQGLRLIYYSQIVNDFQKGDIAEGYSVSREKKESFPLTVTSAQKNPTAFYLCASSILAGFSTDTQYFGPGTRLTVL.

V is TRBV6-4 and J is TRBJ1-2, with TRBD1 identical over 7 bases. The CDR3 is 15 amino acids. V shed 0 bases and J 5 bases; nucleotides not matched to a gene: 6. Germline loops: CDR1 MRHNA, CDR2 SNTAGT. CDR3 DNA sequence: TGTGCCAGCAGTGACTCGTGGACAGGCGCTTATGGCTACACCTTC. Translated: CASSDSWTGAYGYTF.

The V gene is TRBV11-2, the J gene TRBJ1-1; perhaps TRBD1 as D (6 bases). The CDR3 totals 16 residues. The germline V gene has CDR1 SGHAT and CDR2 FQNNGV. V was trimmed by 6 bases and J by 1 base, leaving 18 bases between them. The CDR3 bases are TGTGCCAGCAGTCTCACAGGGCGCCCGGGGAACACTGAAGCTTTCTTT. This sequence encodes CASSLTGRPGNTEAFF. The entire variable domain, with the rest obtained from reference TRBV11-2 and TRBJ1-1, is as follows: EAGVAQSPRYKIIEKRQSVAFWCNPISGHATLYWYQQILGQGPKLLIQFQNNGVVDDSQLPKDRFSAERLKGVDSTLKIQPAKLEDSAVYLCASSLTGRPGNTEAFFGQGTRLTVV.

V gene TRBV29-1 combines with J gene TRBJ2-1, with D perhaps TRBD2 (6 bases). V lost 3 bases, J lost 2 bases, and 11 bases lay in between. The CDR3 has 14 residues. Looked up from germline, CDR1 is SQVTM and CDR2 is ANQGSEA. CDR3 sequence reads: CSVEWRETYNEQFF. The DNA for the CDR3 is TGCAGCGTTGAGTGGCGGGAAACCTACAATGAGCAGTTCTTC.

The rearrangement joins TRBV4-1 to TRBJ1-1; 7 bases fit TRBD1. Germline V gene lookup returns CDR1 MGHRA and CDR2 YSYEKL. This CDR3 region has 16 residues. Unmatched junction bases numbered 6, after V lost 1 base and J lost 1 base. The CDR3 DNA reads TGCGCCAGCAGCCAAGCCCAACAGGGGAAGAACACTGAAGCTTTCTTT. Its translation: CASSQAQQGKNTEAFF.

This chain joins TRBV5-6 and TRBJ2-1; D may be TRBD2 (5 bases). Deletions cut 4 bases from V and 6 bases from J, with 11 bases between. The V gene's germline CDR1 is SGHDT and CDR2 YYEEEE. This CDR3 has 13 residues. DNA for the CDR3: TGTGCCAGCAGCGGACGGACTGCCAATGAGCAGTTCTTC. Translating gives CASSGRTANEQFF.

The chain has TRBV10-3 and TRBJ2-2, with 7 bases identical to TRBD1. The CDR3 totals 13 residues. Per germline, CDR1 ENHRY and CDR2 SYGVKD. Unmatched junction bases numbered 9, after V lost 11 bases and J lost 6 bases. The CDR3 spells CAGGRGTAGELFF. The DNA of the CDR3 is TGTGCCGGGGGCAGGGGGACCGCCGGGGAGCTGTTTTTT.

The chain carries TRBV27 and TRBJ2-7; possible D gene TRBD1, 6 bases. The V gene's germline CDR1 is MNHEY and CDR2 SMNVEV (reference sequence). Trimming stripped 2 bases from V and 5 bases from J, with 22 bases between. The CDR3 consists of 17 residues. The CDR3 DNA follows: TGTGCCAGCAGTTTACTGGGTATGTCGAACAGGGCAAACGAGCAGTACTTC. Encoded protein: CASSLLGMSNRANEQYF.

Comments on this clone: The junction and the germline gene differ at one end; a read error may be behind it. This chain links TRBV29-1 with TRBJ1-1; 7 bases fit TRBD1. The germline V gene encodes CDR1 SQVTM and CDR2 ANQGSEA. This CDR3 has 14 residues. The CDR3: CSVTEGGWNSEAFF. DNA of the CDR3: TGCAGCGTTACAGAAGGGGGCTGGAACAGTGAAGCTTTCTTT.

V gene TRBV2 combines with J gene TRBJ2-7; 11 nucleotides align to TRBD1. Trimming removed 1 base from V and 5 bases from J; junction bases left unmatched: 4. CDR3 size: 15 residues. Germline assignment: CDR1 SNHLY and CDR2 FYNNEI. CDR3 loop: CASSEGGTGGNEQYF. The CDR3 DNA is TGTGCCAGCAGTGAAGGCGGGACAGGGGGGAACGAGCAGTACTTC.

The chain carries TRBV19 and TRBJ1-1; maybe TRBD1 (5 bases). This CDR3 region has 13 residues. Looked up from germline, CDR1 is LNHDA and CDR2 is SQIVND (reference sequence). Trimming took 4 bases from V and 6 from J, leaving 12 bases between them. CDR3 DNA: TGTGCCAGTAGTACCAGGGTCGGGCCTGAAGCTTTCTTT. As protein: CASSTRVGPEAFF.

The chain recombines TRBV9 with TRBJ2-2; D is undetermined. Germline V gene sequence: CDR1 SGDLS, CDR2 YYNGEE. This CDR3 contains 15 residues. V was trimmed by 4 bases and J by 6 bases, leaving 16 bases between them. The CDR3 spells CASSSRYFRSGELFF. In nucleotides, the CDR3 is TGTGCCAGCAGCTCCCGGTACTTTAGATCCGGGGAGCTGTTTTTT.

V usage is TRBV18 and J usage is TRBJ2-7; D is undetermined. Germline V gives CDR1 KGHSH, CDR2 LQKENI. V dropped 2 bases and J dropped 0 bases, with 8 bases sitting between them. The length of the CDR3 is 14 residues. This CDR3 is CASSPSYNSYEQYF. CDR3 sequence (DNA): TGTGCCAGCTCACCAAGTTACAACTCCTACGAGCAGTACTTC.

The chain is built from TRBV19 and TRBJ1-4; 12 bases map to TRBD1. The CDR3 covers 14 residues. Germline CDR1 and CDR2: LNHDA and SQIVND (reference sequence). J gave up 8 bases and V 10 bases, and 8 bases lay outside the gene matches. DNA of the CDR3: TGTGCCACCTCCGGGACAGGGGGCGAAGAAAAACTGTTTTTT. The encoded protein is CATSGTGGEEKLFF. Together with reference TRBV19 and TRBJ1-4, the CDR3 gives the full variable domain: DGGITQSPKYLFRKEGQNVTLSCEQNLNHDAMYWYRQDPGQGLRLIYYSQIVNDFQKGDIAEGYSVSREKKESFPLTVTSAQKNPTAFYLCATSGTGGEEKLFFGSGTQLSVL.

About this clone itself: The CDR3 carries no conserved terminal phenylalanine or tryptophan, so it likely arises from a read error. No DNA is shown, since the ends of the CDR3 on it are uncertain; the CDR3 is the one TCRdb lists. The gene calls are TRBV5-1 and TRBJ1-1. Germline-derived CDR1 and CDR2 are SGHRS and YFSETQ. The CDR3 is 10 residues long, ends included. The CDR3 region is CASSLNFHRA.

The V call is TRBV19, the J call TRBJ1-5, with D unclear. In germline, CDR1 is LNHDA, CDR2 SQIVND (reference sequence). The CDR3 runs to 13 residues. V was cut by 11 bases and J by 4 bases, with 15 bases left in between. This chain's CDR3 is CASSFEWNQPQHF. For the CDR3, the DNA is TGTGCCTCCTCTTTTGAGTGGAATCAGCCCCAGCATTTT.

This clone has a handful of counts. The rearrangement links TRBV30 to TRBJ2-5; 8 bases agree with TRBD1. The CDR3 contains 15 residues. Looked up from germline, CDR1 is GTSNPN and CDR2 is SVGIG (reference sequence). With 2 bases clipped from V and 2 bases from J, the junction kept 7 bases outside the gene matches. DNA of the CDR3: TGTGCCTGGAGTACCTACAGGGGGATTCAAGAGACCCAGTACTTC. Its protein is CAWSTYRGIQETQYF.

The genes are TRBV12-3 or TRBV12-4 and TRBJ1-1; D call uncertain. With 2 bases removed from V and 5 bases from J, the gap between germline ends came to 9 bases. The CDR3 is 13 residues long. CDR3 loop: CASSLKRETEAFF. The CDR3 DNA is TGTGCCAGCAGTTTAAAGCGGGAGACTGAAGCTTTCTTT.

The chain has TRBV28 and TRBJ2-6; D uncertain. Per germline, CDR1 MDHEN and CDR2 SYDVKM. The CDR3 totals 18 residues. V lost 5 bases and J 0 bases, leaving 17 bases between the germline ends. CDR3 in DNA: TGTGCCAGCAGTGCGCCTGGCAGGCCTCTCTCTGGGGCCAACGTCCTGACTTTC. It codes for CASSAPGRPLSGANVLTF.

There are a few counts of this clone. The gene calls are TRBV7-3 and TRBJ2-1; possible D gene TRBD2, 5 bases. Between the trimmed V and J ends, which lost 6 bases and 8 bases, there was a span of 8 bases. The CDR3 sequence is 11 residues long. Looked up from germline, CDR1 is SGHTA and CDR2 is FQGTGA. This CDR3 reads CASRNGDEQFF. The CDR3 DNA follows: TGTGCCAGCAGGAACGGGGATGAGCAGTTCTTC.

On this clone: The same CDR3 also results from other DNA sequences found in this sample. The CDR3 spells CASSLDRGETQYF. For the CDR3, the DNA is TGTGCCAGCAGCCTCGACAGAGGAGAGACCCAGTACTTC. The V call is TRBV11-2, the J call TRBJ2-5; D is perhaps TRBD1 (5 bases). Germline CDR1 and CDR2: SGHAT and FQNNGV. The V gene lost 5 bases and the J gene lost 4 bases, with 11 bases spanning the gap. This CDR3 is built from 13 residues.

The chain uses TRBV12-3 or TRBV12-4 and TRBJ1-1; 7 bases map to TRBD1. The CDR3 length is 13 residues. The V and J ends lost 7 bases and 8 bases, in that order; junction bases with no gene match: 10. The CDR3 DNA is TGTGCCAGCACCCAAGGACAGGTGGTAGAAGCTTTCTTT. Protein sequence: CASTQGQVVEAFF.

V is TRBV11-2 and J is TRBJ1-4; a weak D match, TRBD1 (5 bases). This CDR3 has 15 residues. The V end was cut by 5 bases, the J end by 5 bases, with 15 bases between. Germline V CDR1 and CDR2: SGHAT, FQNNGV. CDR3 sequence reads: CASSREGRTNEKLFF. The DNA of the CDR3 is TGTGCCAGCAGCCGGGAGGGCAGGACAAATGAAAAACTGTTTTTT.

J is TRBJ1-5 and V is TRBV7-2; 7 bases fit TRBD1. In germline, CDR1 is SGHTA, CDR2 FQGNSA. With V trimmed by 5 bases and J by 3 bases, 13 bases remained unmatched. The CDR3 runs 17 residues. The CDR3 bases are TGTGCCAGCAGCCCGAATCCGGACAGGTGGCACAATCAGCCCCAGCATTTT. Translated: CASSPNPDRWHNQPQHF.